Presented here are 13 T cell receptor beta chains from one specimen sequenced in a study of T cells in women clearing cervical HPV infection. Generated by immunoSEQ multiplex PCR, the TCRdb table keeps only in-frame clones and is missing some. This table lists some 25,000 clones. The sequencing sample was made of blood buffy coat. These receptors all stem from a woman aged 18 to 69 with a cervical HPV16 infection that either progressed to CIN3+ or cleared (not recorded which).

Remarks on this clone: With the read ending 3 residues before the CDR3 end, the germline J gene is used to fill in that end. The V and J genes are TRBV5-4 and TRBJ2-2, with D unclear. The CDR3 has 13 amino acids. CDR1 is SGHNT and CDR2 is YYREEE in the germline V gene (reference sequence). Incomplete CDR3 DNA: TGTGCCAGCAGCGCCTGGGTGGGCGAAAAG. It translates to CASSAWVGEK. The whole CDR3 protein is CASSAWVGEKLFF. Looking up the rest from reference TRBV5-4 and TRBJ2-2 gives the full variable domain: ETGVTQSPTHLIKTRGQQVTLRCSSQSGHNTVSWYQQALGQGPQFIFQYYREEENGRGNFPPRFSGLQFPNYSSELNVNALELDDSALYLCASSAWVGEKLFFGEGSRLTVL.

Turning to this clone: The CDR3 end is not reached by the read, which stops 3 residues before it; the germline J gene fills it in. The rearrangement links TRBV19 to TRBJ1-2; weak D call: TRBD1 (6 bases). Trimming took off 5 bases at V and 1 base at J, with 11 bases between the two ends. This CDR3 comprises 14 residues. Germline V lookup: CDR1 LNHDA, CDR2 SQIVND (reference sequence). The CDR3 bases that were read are TGTGCCAGTAGTGCGGGACAAAGTAACTATGGC. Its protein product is CASSAGQSNYG. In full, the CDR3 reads CASSAGQSNYGYTF.

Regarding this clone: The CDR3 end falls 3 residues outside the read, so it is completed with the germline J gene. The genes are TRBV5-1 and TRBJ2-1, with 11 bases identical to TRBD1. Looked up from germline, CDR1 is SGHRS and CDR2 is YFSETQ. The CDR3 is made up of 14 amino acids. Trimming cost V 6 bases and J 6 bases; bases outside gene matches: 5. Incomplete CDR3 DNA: TGCGCCAGCACGGTCGGGACAGGGGGCAATGAG. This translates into CASTVGTGGNE. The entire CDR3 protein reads CASTVGTGGNEQFF.

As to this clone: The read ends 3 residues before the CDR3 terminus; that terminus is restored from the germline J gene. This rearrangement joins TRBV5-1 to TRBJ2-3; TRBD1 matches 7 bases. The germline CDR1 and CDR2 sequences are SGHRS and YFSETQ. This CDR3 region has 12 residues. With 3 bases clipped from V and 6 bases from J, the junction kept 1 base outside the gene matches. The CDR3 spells CASSSDRDTQYF. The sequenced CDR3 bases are TGCGCCAGCAGCTCGGACAGGGATACG.

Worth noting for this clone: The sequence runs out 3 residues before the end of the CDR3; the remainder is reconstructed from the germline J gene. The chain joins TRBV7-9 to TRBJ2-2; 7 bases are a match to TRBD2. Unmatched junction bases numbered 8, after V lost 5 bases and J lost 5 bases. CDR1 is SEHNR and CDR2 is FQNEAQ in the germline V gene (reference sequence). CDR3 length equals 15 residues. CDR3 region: CASSRGDEGTGELFF. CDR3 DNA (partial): TGTGCCAGCAGCCGGGGGGACGAAGGGACCGGGGAG.

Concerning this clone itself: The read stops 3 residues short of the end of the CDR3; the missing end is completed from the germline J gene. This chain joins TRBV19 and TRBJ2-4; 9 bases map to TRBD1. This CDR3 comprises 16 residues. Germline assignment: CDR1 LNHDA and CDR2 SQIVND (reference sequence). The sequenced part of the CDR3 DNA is TGTGCCAGTACCAAAATGGGCGAGACAGGGGGTTATGGT. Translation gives CASTKMGETGGYG. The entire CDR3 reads CASTKMGETGGYGQYF.

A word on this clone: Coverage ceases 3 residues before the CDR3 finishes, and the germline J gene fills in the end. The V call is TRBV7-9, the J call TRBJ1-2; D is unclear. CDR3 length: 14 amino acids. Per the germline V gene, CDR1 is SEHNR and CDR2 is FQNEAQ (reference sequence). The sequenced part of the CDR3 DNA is TGTGCCAGCAGTACACTAGCGGACTACAATGAC. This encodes CASSTLADYND. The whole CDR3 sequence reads CASSTLADYNDYTF.

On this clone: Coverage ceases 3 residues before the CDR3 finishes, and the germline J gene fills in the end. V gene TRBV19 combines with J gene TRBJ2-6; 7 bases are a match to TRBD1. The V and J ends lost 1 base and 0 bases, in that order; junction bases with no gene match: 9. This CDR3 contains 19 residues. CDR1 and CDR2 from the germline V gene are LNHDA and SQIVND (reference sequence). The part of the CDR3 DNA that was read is TGTGCCAGTAGTATAGGGACAGGACGGCTGGGCTCTGGGGCCAACGTC. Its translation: CASSIGTGRLGSGANV. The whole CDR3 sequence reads CASSIGTGRLGSGANVLTF.

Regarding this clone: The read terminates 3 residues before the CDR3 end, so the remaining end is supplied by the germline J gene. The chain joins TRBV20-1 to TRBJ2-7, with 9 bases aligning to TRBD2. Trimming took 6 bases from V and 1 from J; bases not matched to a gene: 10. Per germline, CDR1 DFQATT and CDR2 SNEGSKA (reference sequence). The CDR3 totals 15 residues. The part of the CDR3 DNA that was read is TGCAGTGCCTCTTCCCCGACTAGCGGTTCCTACGAG. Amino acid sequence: CSASSPTSGSYE. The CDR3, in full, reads CSASSPTSGSYEQYF.

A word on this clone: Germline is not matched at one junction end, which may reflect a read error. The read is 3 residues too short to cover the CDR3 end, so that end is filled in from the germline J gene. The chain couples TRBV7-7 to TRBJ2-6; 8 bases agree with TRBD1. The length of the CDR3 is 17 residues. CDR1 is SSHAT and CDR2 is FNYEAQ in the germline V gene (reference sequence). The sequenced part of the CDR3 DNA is TGTGCTAGCAGCTTAGGTCCACAGGGGGCTGGGGCCAACGTC. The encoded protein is CASSLGPQGAGANV. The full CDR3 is CASSLGPQGAGANVLTF. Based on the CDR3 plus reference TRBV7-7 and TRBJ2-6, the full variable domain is GAGVSQSPRYKVTKRGQDVTLRCDPISSHATLYWYQQALGQGPEFLTYFNYEAQPDKSGLPSDRFSAERPEGSISTLTIQRTEQRDSAMYRCASSLGPQGAGANVLTFGAGSRLTVL.

The part of the CDR3 DNA that was read is TGTGCCAGCAGTGAAGAGGGCAGGGTCTATGGC. This codes for CASSEEGRVYG. The CDR3 in full is CASSEEGRVYGYTF. The V call is TRBV2, the J call TRBJ1-2; the D gene is possibly TRBD1 (5 bases). The missing CDR3 end, 3 residues past where the read stops, is filled in from the germline J gene. V lost 1 base and J lost 4, with 10 bases in between. Germline V gene data show CDR1 as SNHLY and CDR2 as FYNNEI. CDR3 length: 14 residues.

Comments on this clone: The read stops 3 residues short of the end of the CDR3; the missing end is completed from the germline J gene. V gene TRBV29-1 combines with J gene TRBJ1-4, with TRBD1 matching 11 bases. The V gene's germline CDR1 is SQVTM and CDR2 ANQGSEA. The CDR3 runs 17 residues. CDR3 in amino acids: CSARTGGVSSGANVLFF. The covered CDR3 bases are TGCAGCGCTAGGACAGGGGGCGTCTCGTCTGGGGCCAACGTA.

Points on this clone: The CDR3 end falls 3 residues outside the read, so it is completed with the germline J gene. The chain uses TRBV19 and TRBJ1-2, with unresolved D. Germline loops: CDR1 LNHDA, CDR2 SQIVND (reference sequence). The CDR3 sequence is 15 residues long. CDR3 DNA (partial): TGTGCCAGTAGTATCAGCCTAGCGGGAGCGCGGGAC. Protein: CASSISLAGARD. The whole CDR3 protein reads CASSISLAGARDYTF.